This TCR beta chain was found in a study of cytomegalovirus exposure and HLA in healthy donors. The study ran its PCR with 60 Vbeta and 13 Jbeta primers. Generated by immunoSEQ multiplex PCR, the TCRdb table keeps only in-frame clones and is missing some. The sample includes 130,000 to 150,000 clones, 64% of them seen just once. The V end lost 1 base, the J end lost 7 bases, and 14 bases lay between the germline ends. The CDR3 has 15 residues. The germline gives CDR1 MGHRA, CDR2 YSYEKL. A note on this clone: Its antigen is unknown. This CDR3 is also generated by other DNA sequences in the sample.

Study observations and caveats: Because they were indistinguishable, some V segments, including TRBV6-2 and TRBV6-3, were excluded. Researchers reported that a few CMV-associated chains were confirmed in vitro as CMV antigen-specific. According to a later analysis, donors in an Asian-associated ancestry cluster reportedly had fewer N-insertions than the roughly 640-donor mean.

This chain connects TRBV4-1 to TRBJ1-5; perhaps TRBD1 as D (5 bases). This clonotype was obtained from a woman aged 25-40 years in good health and CMV-seropositive. The sequenced material came from PBMCs. The CDR3 DNA is TGCGCCAGCAGCCAAGTAGGTGCAGGGAACCAGCCCCAGCATTTT. It is translated as CASSQVGAGNQPQHF.